This note documents a single T cell receptor beta chain sequence. The germline gives CDR1 SGDLS, CDR2 YYNGEE. The CDR3 runs 15 residues. V shed 7 bases and J shed 0 bases, with 14 bases lying between them. These data originate in a study of blood T cell repertoires in COVID-19. Repertoires were generated with immunoSEQ multiplex PCR, while TCRdb's copy carries only in-frame clones and drops some. The sample lists around 320,000 clones; 87% were seen once. The TCR comes from a man between 18 and 35 years old with active or convalescent COVID-19. Sequences were obtained from peripheral blood. The rearrangement links TRBV9 to TRBJ1-3, with D maybe TRBD1 (5 bases). The CDR3 loop reads CASGGGSRSGNTIYF. The CDR3 region has the DNA TGTGCCAGCGGGGGAGGGTCGCGCTCTGGAAACACCATATATTTT.